Listed here are 2 T cell receptor beta chains from one sample, sequenced in a study of blood T cell repertoires in COVID-19. The repertoire was sequenced with immunoSEQ multiplex PCR; TCRdb's copy has only in-frame clones and lacks some. The sample has approximately 190,000 clones, less than 90% seen once. The specimen sequenced was peripheral blood. Source of these receptors: a human donor in a cohort sampled during active COVID-19.

The CDR3 coding sequence is TGTGCCAGCTCACCACCCAGGACTACCTACAATGAGCAGTTCTTC. Protein product: CASSPPRTTYNEQFF. The rearrangement uses TRBV18 and TRBJ2-1; perhaps TRBD2 as D (6 bases). Trimming pared 0 bases from V and 2 bases from J, leaving 8 bases between. There are 15 residues in the CDR3. Germline loops: CDR1 KGHSH, CDR2 LQKENI.

The gene calls are TRBV20-1 and TRBJ2-1; D possibly corresponds to TRBD2 (5 bases). V was pared by 3 bases and J by 9 bases, with 27 bases between. The CDR3 contains 17 residues. Germline V gene lookup returns CDR1 DFQATT and CDR2 SNEGSKA (reference sequence). The DNA for the CDR3 is TGCAGTGCTAGTTTTTTTTCTAGGCCGGCCAGTCGGGGTGAGCAGTTCTTC. Translation: CSASFFSRPASRGEQFF.